This T cell receptor beta chain was sequenced for a study of beta chain features in type 1 diabetes. Study-wide findings and caveats: VDJ junctions from type 1 diabetes patients carried fewer insertions and larger deletions. The cDNA sequencing approach could over-represent high-TCR-expressing cells.

The authors sorted CD4+ naive, central memory, regulatory and stem cell-like memory cells via CD45RO/CCR7/CD25/CD127/CD95/CD27. Details on this clone: Antigen: not known.

The CDR3 spans 15 residues. Germline V gene sequence: CDR1 SGHRS, CDR2 YFSETQ. The germline V and J ends were trimmed by 6 bases and 6 bases, with 19 bases remaining between them. The isolated RNA, all of it, was reverse transcribed, so expressed TCRB transcripts were what got sequenced. TCRdb keeps only in-frame clones here, not all; method: immunoSEQ multiplex PCR. The sample includes under 450,000 clones, approximately 15% of them seen just once. Sequenced input: naive CD4+ T cells from blood. The receptor was derived from a man between 25 and 39 years old in good health. The chain links TRBV5-1 to TRBJ2-1; D remains unclear. The CDR3 spells CASMQVDHPGNEQFF. The CDR3 bases are TGCGCCAGCATGCAGGTGGACCACCCGGGCAATGAGCAGTTCTTC.